Presented here are 23 T cell receptor beta chains from one specimen sequenced in a study of blood T cell repertoires in COVID-19. TCRdb's copy holds only in-frame clones and misses some; the assay was immunoSEQ multiplex PCR. Among hundreds of thousands of clones listed, about 85% were seen once. Sequencing was carried out using peripheral blood. All receptors come from a woman aged 45-60 years who had recovered from COVID-19.

In this sample, this clone turned up once. The chain links TRBV5-8 to TRBJ1-5; a possible D gene is TRBD1 (6 bases). This CDR3 has 14 amino acids. Germline V lookup: CDR1 SGHTS, CDR2 YDEGEE. V gave up 0 bases and J gave up 7 bases, with 11 bases separating them. CDR3 amino acids: CASSLVGARQPQHF. The CDR3 DNA follows: TGTGCCAGCAGCTTGGTGGGGGCTAGGCAGCCCCAGCATTTT.

V is TRBV6-5 and J is TRBJ1-5; D unclear. V lost 2 bases, J lost 4 bases, and 9 bases lay in between. Germline values: CDR1 MNHEY, CDR2 SVGAGI. CDR3 size: 14 residues. CDR3 nucleotide sequence: TGTGCCAGCAGTTACGCAGGAACGAATCAGCCCCAGCATTTT. It translates to CASSYAGTNQPQHF.

The chain carries TRBV18 and TRBJ1-2; the D is unclear. Germline CDR1 is KGHSH and CDR2 is LQKENI. CDR3 length: 14 residues. Trimming stripped 3 bases from V and 10 bases from J, with 18 bases between. The CDR3 spells CASSPRDLVFAYTF. The CDR3 bases are TGTGCCAGCTCACCTCGGGATCTTGTTTTCGCCTACACCTTC.

The chain couples TRBV11-2 to TRBJ2-2; 8 bases fit TRBD1. The CDR3 is 14 amino acids. With 1 base clipped from V and 7 bases from J, the junction kept 2 bases outside the gene matches. Per germline, CDR1 SGHAT and CDR2 FQNNGV. In nucleotides, the CDR3 is TGTGCCAGCAGCTTAGGGACAGGGAGCGGGGAGCTGTTTTTT. This codes for CASSLGTGSGELFF.

The J gene is TRBJ1-1, the V gene TRBV12-5; TRBD1 matches 7 bases. The CDR3 is made up of 17 amino acids. Germline V CDR1 and CDR2: LGHNT, FRNRAP. Losses at the gene ends were 2 bases for V and 1 base for J; bases not matched to a gene: 10. DNA of the CDR3: TGTGCTAGTGGTTTGCGTACTAGACAGGGAAAGAACACTGAAGCTTTCTTT. Amino acids: CASGLRTRQGKNTEAFF.

Only one count was recorded for this clone. This chain links TRBV3-1 (or the pseudogene TRBV3-2) with TRBJ2-3; TRBD1 matches 7 bases. Germline V CDR1 and CDR2: LGHDT, YNNKEL (reference sequence). CDR3 length equals 14 residues. The ends lost 4 bases at V and 4 bases at J; junction bases unmatched: 5. CDR3 nucleotides: TGTGCCAGCAGCCCTACAGGGACAGCAGATACGCAGTATTTT. This codes for CASSPTGTADTQYF.

This chain uses TRBV4-2 with TRBJ2-3; D is possibly TRBD1 (5 bases). The CDR3 is made up of 14 amino acids. Germline assignment: CDR1 LGHNA and CDR2 YNFKEQ. V lost 1 base to trimming and J lost 4 bases, with 9 bases between them. The CDR3 region is CASSQVTVPDTQYF. DNA of the CDR3: TGTGCCAGCAGCCAAGTGACAGTTCCAGATACGCAGTATTTT.

This chain connects TRBV19 to TRBJ1-4; no firm D call. V was clipped by 5 bases and J by 2 bases, with 12 bases between them. CDR1 is LNHDA and CDR2 is SQIVND in the germline V gene (reference sequence). The CDR3 is made up of 15 amino acids. The CDR3 DNA follows: TGTGCCAGTAGTCCCGGACTCGGGACTAATGAAAAACTGTTTTTT. Its protein is CASSPGLGTNEKLFF.

The CDR3 reads CASSFRTEQETQYF. The CDR3 DNA reads TGTGCCAGCAGCTTTAGGACAGAGCAAGAGACCCAGTACTTC. The chain joins TRBV7-9 to TRBJ2-5, with D possibly being TRBD1 (6 bases). Trimming removed 3 bases at V and 2 bases at J, with 10 bases between. The CDR3 extends over 14 amino acids. Germline CDR1 is SEHNR and CDR2 is FQNEAQ (reference sequence).

This clone was detected once. The sample contains more than one DNA sequence encoding this CDR3. The rearrangement joins TRBV9 to TRBJ1-1, with D hard to call. Germline V lookup: CDR1 SGDLS, CDR2 YYNGEE. CDR3 length equals 12 residues. V lost 0 bases and J lost 7, with 7 bases in between. CDR3 coding DNA: TGTGCCAGCAGCGTAGGTCGGGGTGAAGCTTTCTTT. Protein product: CASSVGRGEAFF.

This clone is a singleton in its sample. The rearrangement joins TRBV12-5 to TRBJ2-1, with TRBD1 matching over 7 bases. The V gene end was trimmed by 5 bases and the J gene end by 4 bases; junction bases not matched to a gene: 5. Germline-derived CDR1 and CDR2 are LGHNT and FRNRAP. The CDR3 spans 14 residues. The DNA for the CDR3 is TGTGCTAGTGGTCTACAGGGACAGTACAATGAGCAGTTCTTC. Protein sequence: CASGLQGQYNEQFF.

The CDR3 region has the DNA TGTGCCAGCAGCCCATTGGGGCTCCCGAATGAGCAGTTCTTC. Translating gives CASSPLGLPNEQFF. This chain uses TRBV9 with TRBJ2-1; the D gene is possibly TRBD1 (5 bases). This CDR3 spans 14 amino acids. The germline V and J ends were trimmed by 4 bases and 7 bases, with 15 bases remaining between them. The germline V gene has CDR1 SGDLS and CDR2 YYNGEE.

The rearrangement uses TRBV6-5 and TRBJ2-3; D remains ambiguous. V gave up 2 bases and J gave up 0 bases, with 6 bases separating them. This CDR3 has 14 amino acids. The germline gives CDR1 MNHEY, CDR2 SVGAGI. The CDR3 bases are TGTGCCAGCAGTTACGATACTAGCACAGATACGCAGTATTTT. This sequence encodes CASSYDTSTDTQYF.

The CDR3 protein is CASSYSIWSSYEQYF. The CDR3 DNA reads TGTGCCAGCAGTTACTCTATCTGGAGCTCCTACGAGCAGTACTTC. The rearrangement joins TRBV6-5 to TRBJ2-7; D is ambiguous. Germline loops: CDR1 MNHEY, CDR2 SVGAGI. V lost 0 bases, J lost 0 bases, and 9 bases lay in between. CDR3 size: 15 residues.

This chain uses TRBV9 with TRBJ1-6, with 7 bases fitting TRBD1. V gave up 4 bases and J gave up 8 bases; unmatched junction bases: 6. The CDR3 length is 14 residues. The germline V gene encodes CDR1 SGDLS and CDR2 YYNGEE. This CDR3 is CASSLRTGDSPLHF. CDR3 in DNA: TGTGCCAGCAGCCTTCGGACAGGAGATTCACCCCTCCACTTT.

V usage is TRBV29-1 and J usage is TRBJ1-1; TRBD1 might be the D (5 bases). The V gene lost 4 bases and the J gene lost 8 bases, with 11 bases spanning the gap. CDR3 length equals 11 residues. The germline V gene has CDR1 SQVTM and CDR2 ANQGSEA. This CDR3 is CSVAQAREAFF. Here the CDR3 DNA reads TGCAGCGTTGCACAGGCACGAGAAGCTTTCTTT.

This clone has a single count. This chain connects TRBV3-1 (or the pseudogene TRBV3-2) to TRBJ2-1; TRBD2 aligns across 10 bases. The CDR3 is made up of 16 amino acids. V shed 0 bases, J shed 6 bases, and the junction held 5 bases outside the gene matches. The germline V gene encodes CDR1 LGHDT and CDR2 YNNKEL (reference sequence). CDR3 loop: CASSQDPSGRFNEQFF. The CDR3, as DNA: TGTGCCAGCAGCCAAGATCCTAGCGGGAGATTCAATGAGCAGTTCTTC.

This clone was observed a few times. The CDR3 DNA is TGTGCCAGCAGCTTGTACTCTGGGGCCAACGTCCTGACTTTC. It encodes CASSLYSGANVLTF. The chain couples TRBV5-5 to TRBJ2-6; D unclear. Per germline, CDR1 SGHKS and CDR2 YYEKEE (reference sequence). Between the trimmed V and J ends, which lost 1 base and 0 bases, there was a span of 2 bases. The CDR3 has 14 amino acids.

The V gene is TRBV7-9, the J gene TRBJ1-2, with TRBD1 matching over 7 bases. There are 12 residues in the CDR3. The germline gives CDR1 SEHNR, CDR2 FQNEAQ (reference sequence). V was pared by 4 bases and J by 6 bases, with 2 bases of the junction left unmatched. CDR3 in DNA: TGTGCCAGCAGCTACCAGGGGGATGGCTACACCTTC. Translation gives CASSYQGDGYTF. The full variable domain, with the rest looked up from reference TRBV7-9 and TRBJ1-2, is DTGVSQNPRHKITKRGQNVTFRCDPISEHNRLYWYRQTLGQGPEFLTYFQNEAQLEKSRLLSDRFSAERPKGSFSTLEIQRTEQGDSAMYLCASSYQGDGYTFGSGTRLTVV.

The rearrangement uses TRBV5-1 and TRBJ1-1; no definite D call. CDR1 SGHRS and CDR2 YFSETQ come from the germline V gene. Trimming stripped 0 bases from V and 0 bases from J, with 9 bases between. The CDR3 is 15 residues long. This CDR3 is CASSLGAPLNTEAFF. CDR3 nucleotides: TGCGCCAGCAGCTTGGGAGCTCCTTTGAACACTGAAGCTTTCTTT.

V usage is TRBV3-1 (or the pseudogene TRBV3-2) and J usage is TRBJ1-4; weak D call: TRBD1 (5 bases). Germline CDR1 is LGHDT and CDR2 is YNNKEL (reference sequence). The CDR3 sequence is 13 residues long. Trimming took off 1 base at V and 16 bases at J, with 16 bases between the two ends. CDR3 loop: CASSQVPQGGEFF. The DNA of the CDR3 is TGTGCCAGCAGCCAAGTTCCCCAGGGAGGGGAGTTTTTT.

This clone occurred once. The chain is built from TRBV5-1 and TRBJ2-5, with D possibly matching TRBD2 (7 bases). The CDR3 is 14 residues long. The ends were cut back, 2 bases at V and 5 bases at J, with 13 bases in the middle. The germline CDR1 and CDR2 sequences are SGHRS and YFSETQ. The CDR3 nucleotides are TGCGCCAGCAGCTTCGGGGGGCTAGGGGAGACCCAGTACTTC. Protein: CASSFGGLGETQYF. The full variable domain, rest sourced from reference TRBV5-1 and TRBJ2-5, is KAGVTQTPRYLIKTRGQQVTLSCSPISGHRSVSWYQQTPGQGLQFLFEYFSETQRNKGNFPGRFSGRQFSNSRSEMNVSTLELGDSALYLCASSFGGLGETQYFGPGTRLLVL.

This sequence joins TRBV18 and TRBJ2-5; perhaps TRBD2 as D (5 bases). This CDR3 is 16 amino acids long. Trimming cost V 1 base and J 5 bases, with 17 bases left between them. Germline values: CDR1 KGHSH, CDR2 LQKENI. The CDR3 DNA follows: TGTGCCAGCTCACCACGAAGGGAGTCGGGCGAGGAGACCCAGTACTTC. Its translation is CASSPRRESGEETQYF.